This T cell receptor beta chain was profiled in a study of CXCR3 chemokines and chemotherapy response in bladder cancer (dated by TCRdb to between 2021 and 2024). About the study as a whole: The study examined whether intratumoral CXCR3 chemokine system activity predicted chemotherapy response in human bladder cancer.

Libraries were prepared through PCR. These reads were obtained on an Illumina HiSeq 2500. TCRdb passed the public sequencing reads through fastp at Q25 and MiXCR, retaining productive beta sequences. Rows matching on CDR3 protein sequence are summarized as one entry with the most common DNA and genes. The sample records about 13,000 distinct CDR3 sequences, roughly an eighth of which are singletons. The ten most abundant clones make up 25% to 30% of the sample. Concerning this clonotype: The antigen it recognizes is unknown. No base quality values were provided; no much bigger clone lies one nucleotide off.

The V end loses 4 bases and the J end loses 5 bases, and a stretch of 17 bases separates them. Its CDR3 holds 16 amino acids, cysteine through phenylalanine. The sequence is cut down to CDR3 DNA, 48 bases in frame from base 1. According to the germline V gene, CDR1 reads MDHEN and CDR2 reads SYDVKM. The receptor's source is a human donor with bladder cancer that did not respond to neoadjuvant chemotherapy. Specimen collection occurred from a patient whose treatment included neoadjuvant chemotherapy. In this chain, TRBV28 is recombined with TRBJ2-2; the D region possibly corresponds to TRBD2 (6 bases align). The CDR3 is CASSSPTSIRTGELFF. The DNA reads TGTGCCAGCAGTTCCCCGACTAGTATCAGGACCGGGGAGCTGTTTTTT.